The clone carrying this T cell receptor beta chain was recorded only once. The sample is drawn from a study of blood T cell repertoires in COVID-19. In the study overall: Sites in the United States, Italy and Spain provided acute and convalescent COVID-19 samples. T cells, B-cell-depleted T cells, or PBMCs supplied cDNA or gDNA.

Per the germline V gene, CDR1 is KGHSH and CDR2 is LQKENI. The CDR3 runs to 15 residues. V was pared by 1 base and J by 2 bases, with 12 bases between. Study processing details: Estimation of nucleated cell counts was performed using reference gene primer amplification. Profiling relied on immunoSEQ multiplex PCR, and the TCRdb table lists in-frame clones only, not all of them. Clonal size and the V and J genes are those of that table, whereas D and trimming came from the DNA. The table lists more than 150,000 clones, roughly 90% of them singletons. The chain couples TRBV18 to TRBJ2-7; a possible D gene is TRBD1 (5 bases). Sequencing was performed on peripheral blood. The clonotype was recovered from an older woman with acute or convalescent COVID-19. This CDR3 reads CASSPQQGLPYEQYF. The CDR3 nucleotides are TGTGCCAGCTCACCACAGCAGGGCTTGCCCTACGAGCAGTACTTC.